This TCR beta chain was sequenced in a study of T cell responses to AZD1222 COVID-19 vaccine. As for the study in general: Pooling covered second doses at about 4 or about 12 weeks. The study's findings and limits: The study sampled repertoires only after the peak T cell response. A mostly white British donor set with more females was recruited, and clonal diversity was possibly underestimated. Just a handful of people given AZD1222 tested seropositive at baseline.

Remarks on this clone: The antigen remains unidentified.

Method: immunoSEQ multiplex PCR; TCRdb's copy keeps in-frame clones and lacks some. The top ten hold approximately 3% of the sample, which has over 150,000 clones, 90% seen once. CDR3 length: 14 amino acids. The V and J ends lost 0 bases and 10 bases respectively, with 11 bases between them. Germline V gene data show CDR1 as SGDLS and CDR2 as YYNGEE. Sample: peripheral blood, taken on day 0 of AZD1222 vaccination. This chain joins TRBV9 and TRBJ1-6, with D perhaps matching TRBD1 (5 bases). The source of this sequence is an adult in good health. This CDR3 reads CASSVAGADSPLHF. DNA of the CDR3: TGTGCCAGCAGCGTAGCTGGGGCGGACTCACCCCTCCACTTT.